This TCR beta chain came from a study of blood T cell repertoires in COVID-19. Overall study: Sample material is recorded as cDNA or gDNA derived from T cells, B-cell-depleted T cells, or PBMCs.

Seattle participants joined during active infection and were tracked over time. In the authors' workflow: Reference gene primer amplification gave nucleated cell count estimates. The assay was immunoSEQ multiplex PCR, and TCRdb's table has in-frame clones only and misses some. The DNA was the basis for D and trimming; V, J and clone size are from that table. The table includes 230,000 or so clones, 81% detected once. The CDR3 contains 13 residues. The germline CDR1 and CDR2 sequences are MNHEY and SVGAGI. Trimming removed 6 bases from V and 7 bases from J; junction bases left unmatched: 7. J is TRBJ1-2 and V is TRBV6-5; 8 bases are shared with TRBD1. Sequencing was done on a sample of peripheral blood. This TCR came from a woman of 80 years or more with COVID-19, enrolled during active disease. The CDR3 sequence: CASSLTGEAGYTF. The DNA of the CDR3 is TGTGCCAGCAGCCTGACAGGGGAGGCTGGCTACACCTTC.